The source of this TCR beta chain is a study of cytomegalovirus exposure and HLA in healthy donors. Study in general: An analysis done earlier identified 90 million to 120 million unique TCR beta sequences from around 180 million T cells. Study observations and caveats: The dataset shows that most TCR sequences were rare, while some public TCRs occurred in many donors.

Primers: 60 Vbeta forward and 13 Jbeta reverse. Some clones are missing from TCRdb's copy, which holds only in-frame ones; the method was immunoSEQ multiplex PCR. The sample yields around 180,000 clones, about 88% seen once. Worth noting for this clone: Its antigen is not known.

The CDR3 loop spans 15 amino acids. The trim removed 4 bases at V and 5 bases at J, leaving 10 bases unmatched. Germline CDR1 is MNHEY and CDR2 is SMNVEV (reference sequence). The clonotype originates from a girl younger than two in good health and CMV-seronegative. The source material was PBMCs. The J gene is TRBJ2-7, the V gene TRBV27; 8 bases agree with TRBD1. The CDR3 region has the DNA TGTGCCAGCAGTTACACCGGACAGGGATTAAACGAGCAGTACTTC. As protein: CASSYTGQGLNEQYF.